Listed here are 11 T cell receptor beta chains from one sample, sequenced in a study of blood T cell repertoires in COVID-19. Repertoires were generated with immunoSEQ multiplex PCR, while TCRdb's copy carries only in-frame clones and drops some. The sample carries approximately 150,000 clones, approximately 90% recorded once. Sequences were obtained from peripheral blood. Receptor source: a man between 18 and 29 years old with COVID-19, enrolled during active disease.

J is TRBJ2-5 and V is TRBV12-5; a weak D match, TRBD1 (6 bases). Matching the DNA end better, TRBJ2-7 makes the J call doubtful. The CDR3 sequence is 14 residues long. CDR1 is LGHNT, CDR2 FRNRAP, per germline. CDR3 DNA sequence: TGTGCTAGTGGCCCCTCTGACAGGCCCTACGAGCAGTACTTC. Translation gives CASGPSDRPYEQYF.

V usage is TRBV2 and J usage is TRBJ1-4; 10 bases line up with TRBD1. This CDR3 region has 15 residues. Germline loops: CDR1 SNHLY, CDR2 FYNNEI. V lost 5 bases to trimming and J lost 8 bases; unmatched junction nucleotides: 8. Written as DNA, the CDR3 is TGTGCCAGCAGTCAGACAGGGGGCGTCAGGGAAAAACTGTTTTTT. The encoded protein is CASSQTGGVREKLFF. Supplemented by reference TRBV2 and TRBJ1-4, the full variable domain reads EPEVTQTPSHQVTQMGQEVILRCVPISNHLYFYWYRQILGQKVEFLVSFYNNEISEKSEIFDDQFSVERPDGSNFTLKIRSTKLEDSAMYFCASSQTGGVREKLFFGSGTQLSVL.

The CDR3, as DNA: TGTGCCAGCAGTCTGGTAGGGGCAGAGACCCAGTACTTC. Translation: CASSLVGAETQYF. The chain joins TRBV6-5 to TRBJ2-5; D may be TRBD1 (5 bases). The CDR3 has 13 residues. V was trimmed by 5 bases and J by 4 bases, leaving 11 bases between them. Per the germline V gene, CDR1 is MNHEY and CDR2 is SVGAGI.

The table lists this clone with a count of one. V and J are TRBV9 and TRBJ2-7, with 8 nucleotides matching TRBD2. Germline CDR1 is SGDLS and CDR2 is YYNGEE. There are 17 residues in the CDR3. With V trimmed by 0 bases and J by 1 base, 9 bases remained unmatched. In nucleotides, the CDR3 is TGTGCCAGCAGCGTAGGCGGGGGGCCAGGCTTATCCTACGAGCAGTACTTC. Encoded protein: CASSVGGGPGLSYEQYF.

A single count supports this clone. CDR3 in DNA: TGTGCCAGCAGCGGGACGGACAGGGGGATCTATGGCTACACCTTC. Its translation: CASSGTDRGIYGYTF. The chain employs TRBV9 and TRBJ1-2; 10 bases align to TRBD1. This CDR3 is built from 15 residues. Germline CDR1 and CDR2: SGDLS and YYNGEE. The trim removed 3 bases at V and 4 bases at J, leaving 6 bases unmatched.

The chain has TRBV13 and TRBJ2-2; the D is unclear. The CDR3 is 16 residues long. The V gene's germline CDR1 is PRHDT and CDR2 FYEKMQ (reference sequence). Trimming took off 5 bases at V and 5 bases at J, with 18 bases between the two ends. Here the CDR3 DNA reads TGTGCCAGCAGCCCGGTTGAGTCCTCGAGGACCGGGGAGCTGTTTTTT. Protein sequence: CASSPVESSRTGELFF.

This chain uses TRBV2 with TRBJ2-1; 7 bases map to TRBD1. Germline loops: CDR1 SNHLY, CDR2 FYNNEI. This CDR3 contains 14 residues. J was trimmed by 7 bases and V by 7 bases; bases with no gene match: 10. The CDR3 loop reads CASIRDRGINEQFF. The CDR3 coding sequence is TGTGCCAGCATACGGGACAGAGGAATAAATGAGCAGTTCTTC.

Points on this clone: This specimen includes other DNA sequences encoding the same CDR3. V and J are TRBV28 and TRBJ1-5, with no clear D. Looked up from germline, CDR1 is MDHEN and CDR2 is SYDVKM. With 1 base removed from V and 1 base from J, the gap between germline ends came to 5 bases. The CDR3 is 14 residues long. The DNA for the CDR3 is TGTGCCAGCAGTTTATCAGTGAGCAATCAGCCCCAGCATTTT. Translation gives CASSLSVSNQPQHF.

The CDR3 DNA reads as TGTGCCAGCAGCTTAGGAAGCGGGAGGCTGTACGAGCAGTACTTC. Its translation is CASSLGSGRLYEQYF. This sequence joins TRBV7-6 and TRBJ2-7; 9 bases are shared with TRBD2. This CDR3 spans 15 amino acids. With V trimmed by 1 base and J by 4 bases, 5 bases remained unmatched. The germline V gene has CDR1 SGHVS and CDR2 FNYEAQ. Combining the CDR3 with reference TRBV7-6 and TRBJ2-7 gives the whole variable domain GAGVSQSPRYKVTKRGQDVALRCDPISGHVSLYWYRQALGQGPEFLTYFNYEAQQDKSGLPNDRFSAERPEGSISTLTIQRTEQRDSAMYRCASSLGSGRLYEQYFGPGTRLTVT.

The genes are TRBV15 and TRBJ2-3, with 8 bases aligning to TRBD2. CDR3 length equals 17 residues. CDR1 and CDR2 from the germline V gene are LNHNV and YYDKDF (reference sequence). Trimming at V came to 0 bases and at J to 8 bases, leaving 13 bases not matched to a gene. The CDR3 sequence: CATSRDPSGVAGGTQYF. DNA for the CDR3: TGTGCCACCAGCAGAGACCCCTCCGGGGTTGCGGGAGGTACGCAGTATTTT.

This chain uses TRBV23-1 with TRBJ2-7; 7 nucleotides agree with TRBD1. TRBV23-1 is designated an ORF whose function remains uncertain. The CDR3 consists of 14 residues. With V trimmed by 7 bases and J by 2 bases, 8 bases remained unmatched. This CDR3 reads CASNIRDRPYEQYF. The DNA of the CDR3 is TGCGCCAGCAACATCCGGGACAGACCCTACGAGCAGTACTTC.